This T cell receptor beta chain was recorded in a study of cytomegalovirus exposure and HLA in healthy donors. This clone was seen a few times. Its antigen is not known. 60 Vbeta and 13 Jbeta primers were used in PCR. Data came from immunoSEQ multiplex PCR; TCRdb stores just in-frame clones and leaves some out. The sample lists approximately 190,000 clones, approximately 80% occurring once. Study outcomes and limitations: When a later analysis compared HLA-associated TCR beta chains with equally common others, the HLA-associated chains turned out to be more clonally expanded and to have lower generation probabilities.

V shed 1 base and J shed 4 bases, with 2 bases lying between them. Germline V lookup: CDR1 SGHNT, CDR2 YYREEE (reference sequence). The CDR3 runs 12 residues. The specimen sequenced was PBMCs. This receptor was taken from a young woman in good health and CMV-seronegative. The J gene is TRBJ1-4, the V gene TRBV5-4; D gene ambiguous. The CDR3 here is CASSLHNEKLFF. The DNA for the CDR3 is TGTGCCAGCAGCTTGCATAATGAAAAACTGTTTTTT.